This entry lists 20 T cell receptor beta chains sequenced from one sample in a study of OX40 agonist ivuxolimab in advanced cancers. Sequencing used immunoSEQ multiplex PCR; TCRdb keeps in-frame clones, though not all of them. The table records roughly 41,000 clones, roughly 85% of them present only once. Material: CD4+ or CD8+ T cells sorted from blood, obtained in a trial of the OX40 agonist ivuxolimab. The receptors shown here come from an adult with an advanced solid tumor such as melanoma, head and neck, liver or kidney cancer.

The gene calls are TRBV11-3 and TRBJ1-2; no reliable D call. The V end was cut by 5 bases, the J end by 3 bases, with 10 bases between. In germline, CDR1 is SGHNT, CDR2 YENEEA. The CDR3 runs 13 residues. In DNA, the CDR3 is TGTGCCAGCAGCCCAAACACGGACTATGGCTACACCTTC. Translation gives CASSPNTDYGYTF.

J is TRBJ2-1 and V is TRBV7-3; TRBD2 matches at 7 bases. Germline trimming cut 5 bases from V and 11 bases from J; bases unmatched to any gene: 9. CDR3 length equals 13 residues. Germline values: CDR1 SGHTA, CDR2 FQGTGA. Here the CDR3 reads CASSVGPGTKQFF. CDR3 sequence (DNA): TGTGCCAGCAGCGTGGGCCCTGGGACTAAGCAGTTCTTC.

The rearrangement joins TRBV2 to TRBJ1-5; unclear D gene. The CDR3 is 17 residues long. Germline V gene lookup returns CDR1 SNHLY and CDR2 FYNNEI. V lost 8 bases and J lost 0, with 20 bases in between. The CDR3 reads CASSFGAQTSSNQPQHF. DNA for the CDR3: TGTGCCAGCTCCTTTGGAGCACAGACTTCTAGCAATCAGCCCCAGCATTTT.

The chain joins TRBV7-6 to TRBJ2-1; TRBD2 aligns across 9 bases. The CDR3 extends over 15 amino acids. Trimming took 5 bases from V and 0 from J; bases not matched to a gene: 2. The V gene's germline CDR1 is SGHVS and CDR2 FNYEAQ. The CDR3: CASSRSGSSYNEQFF. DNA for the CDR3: TGTGCCAGCAGCCGTAGCGGGAGCTCCTACAATGAGCAGTTCTTC.

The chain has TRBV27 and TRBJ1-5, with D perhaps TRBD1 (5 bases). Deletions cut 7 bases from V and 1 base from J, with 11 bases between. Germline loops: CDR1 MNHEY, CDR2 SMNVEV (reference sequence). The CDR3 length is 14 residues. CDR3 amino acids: CASKLSGSNQPQHF. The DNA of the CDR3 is TGTGCCAGCAAGCTATCAGGGAGCAATCAGCCCCAGCATTTT.

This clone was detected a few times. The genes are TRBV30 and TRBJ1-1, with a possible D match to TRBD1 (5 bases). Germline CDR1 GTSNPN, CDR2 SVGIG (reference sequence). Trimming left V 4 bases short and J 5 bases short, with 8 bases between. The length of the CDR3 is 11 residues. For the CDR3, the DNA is TGTGCCTGGAAAAAGGGGACTGAAGCTTTCTTT. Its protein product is CAWKKGTEAFF.

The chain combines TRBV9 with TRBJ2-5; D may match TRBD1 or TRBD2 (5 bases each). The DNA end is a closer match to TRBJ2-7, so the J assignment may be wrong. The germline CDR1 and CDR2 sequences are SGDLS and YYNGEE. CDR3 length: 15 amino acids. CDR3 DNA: TGTGCCAGCAGCTTCGGGACCCAACCCTCTTACGAGCAGTACTTC. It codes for CASSFGTQPSYEQYF.

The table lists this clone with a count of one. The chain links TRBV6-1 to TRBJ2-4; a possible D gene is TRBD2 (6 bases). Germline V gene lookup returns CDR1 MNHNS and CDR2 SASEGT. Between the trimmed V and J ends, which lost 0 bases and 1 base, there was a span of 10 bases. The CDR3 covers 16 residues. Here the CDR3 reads CASSEAGGVAKNIQYF. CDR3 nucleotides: TGTGCCAGCAGTGAAGCTGGCGGGGTGGCCAAAAACATTCAGTACTTC.

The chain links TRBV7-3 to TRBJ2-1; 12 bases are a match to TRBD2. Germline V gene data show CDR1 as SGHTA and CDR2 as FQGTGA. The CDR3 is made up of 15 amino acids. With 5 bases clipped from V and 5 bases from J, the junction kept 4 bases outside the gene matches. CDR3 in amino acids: CASSETSGSHNEQFF. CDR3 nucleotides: TGTGCCAGCAGCGAGACTAGCGGGAGTCACAATGAGCAGTTCTTC.

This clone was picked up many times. The CDR3 spells CASSVTGAYPQDYEQYF. In nucleotides, the CDR3 is TGTGCCAGCAGCGTAACAGGGGCCTACCCTCAAGACTACGAGCAGTACTTC. The genes are TRBV9 and TRBJ2-7; 7 nucleotides agree with TRBD1. Germline CDR1 is SGDLS and CDR2 is YYNGEE. V shed 1 base and J 3 bases; nucleotides not matched to a gene: 13. The CDR3 has 17 amino acids.

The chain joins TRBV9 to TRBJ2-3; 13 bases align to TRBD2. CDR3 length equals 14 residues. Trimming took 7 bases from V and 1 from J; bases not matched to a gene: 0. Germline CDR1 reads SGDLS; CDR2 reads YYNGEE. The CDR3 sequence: CASGLAGGTDTQYF. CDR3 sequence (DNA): TGTGCCAGCGGACTAGCGGGGGGCACAGATACGCAGTATTTT.

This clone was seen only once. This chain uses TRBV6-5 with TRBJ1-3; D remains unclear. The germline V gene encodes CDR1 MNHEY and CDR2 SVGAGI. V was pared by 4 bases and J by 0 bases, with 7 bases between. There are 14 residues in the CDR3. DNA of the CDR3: TGTGCCAGCAGTTCTAGCCTCTCTGGAAACACCATATATTTT. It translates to CASSSSLSGNTIYF.

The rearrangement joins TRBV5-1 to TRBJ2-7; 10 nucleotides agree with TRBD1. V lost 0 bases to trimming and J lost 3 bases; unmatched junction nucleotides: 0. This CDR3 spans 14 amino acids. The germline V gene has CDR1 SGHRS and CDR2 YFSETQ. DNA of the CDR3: TGCGCCAGCAGCTTGGGGACAGGGGGCTACGAGCAGTACTTC. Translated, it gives CASSLGTGGYEQYF.

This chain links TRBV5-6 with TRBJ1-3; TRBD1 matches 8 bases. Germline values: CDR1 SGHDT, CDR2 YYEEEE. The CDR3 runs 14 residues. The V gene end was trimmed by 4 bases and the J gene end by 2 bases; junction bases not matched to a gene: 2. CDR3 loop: CASSDRGAGNTIYF. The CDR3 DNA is TGTGCCAGCAGCGACAGGGGAGCTGGAAACACCATATATTTT. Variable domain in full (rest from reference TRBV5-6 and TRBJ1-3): DAGVTQSPTHLIKTRGQQVTLRCSPKSGHDTVSWYQQALGQGPQFIFQYYEEEERQRGNFPDRFSGHQFPNYSSELNVNALLLGDSALYLCASSDRGAGNTIYFGEGSWLTVV.

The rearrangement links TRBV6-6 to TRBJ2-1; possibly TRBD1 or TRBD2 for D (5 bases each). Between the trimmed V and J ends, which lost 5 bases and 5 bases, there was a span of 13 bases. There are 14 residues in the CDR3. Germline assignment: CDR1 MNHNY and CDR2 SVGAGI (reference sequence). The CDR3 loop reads CASSAYLGDNEQFF. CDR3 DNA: TGTGCCAGCAGTGCCTACTTGGGGGACAATGAGCAGTTCTTC.

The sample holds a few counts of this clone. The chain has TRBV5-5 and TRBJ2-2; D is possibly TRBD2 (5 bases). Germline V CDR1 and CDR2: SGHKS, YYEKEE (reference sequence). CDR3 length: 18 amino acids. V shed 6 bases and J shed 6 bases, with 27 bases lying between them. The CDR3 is CASTRGSGRSTMAGELFF. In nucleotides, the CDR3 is TGTGCCAGCACCCGGGGAAGCGGAAGGTCAACGATGGCCGGGGAGCTGTTTTTT.

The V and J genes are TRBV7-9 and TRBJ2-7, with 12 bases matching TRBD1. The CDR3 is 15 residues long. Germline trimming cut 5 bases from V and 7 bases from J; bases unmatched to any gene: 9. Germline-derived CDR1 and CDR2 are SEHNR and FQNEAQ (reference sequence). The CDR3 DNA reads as TGTGCCAGCAGCCCCACGGGACAGGGGGCGAGGGAGCAGTACTTC. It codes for CASSPTGQGAREQYF. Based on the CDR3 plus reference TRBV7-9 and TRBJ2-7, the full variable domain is DTGVSQNPRHKITKRGQNVTFRCDPISEHNRLYWYRQTLGQGPEFLTYFQNEAQLEKSRLLSDRFSAERPKGSFSTLEIQRTEQGDSAMYLCASSPTGQGAREQYFGPGTRLTVT.

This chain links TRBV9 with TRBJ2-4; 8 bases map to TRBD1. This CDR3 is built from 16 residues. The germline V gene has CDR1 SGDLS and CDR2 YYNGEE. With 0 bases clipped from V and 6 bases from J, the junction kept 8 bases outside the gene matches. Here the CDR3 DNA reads TGTGCCAGCAGCGTAGAGGCAGGGGGCGCGGGAAACATTCAGTACTTC. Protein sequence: CASSVEAGGAGNIQYF. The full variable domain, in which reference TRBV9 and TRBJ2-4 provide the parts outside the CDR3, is DSGVTQTPKHLITATGQRVTLRCSPRSGDLSVYWYQQSLDQGLQFLIQYYNGEERAKGNILERFSAQQFPDLHSELNLSSLELGDSALYFCASSVEAGGAGNIQYFGAGTRLSVL.

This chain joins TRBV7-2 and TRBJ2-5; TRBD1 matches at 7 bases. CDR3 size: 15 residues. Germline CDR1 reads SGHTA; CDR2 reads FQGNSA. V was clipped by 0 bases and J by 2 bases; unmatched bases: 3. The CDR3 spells CASSLAGTAQETQYF. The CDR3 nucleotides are TGTGCCAGCAGCTTAGCCGGGACAGCTCAAGAGACCCAGTACTTC.

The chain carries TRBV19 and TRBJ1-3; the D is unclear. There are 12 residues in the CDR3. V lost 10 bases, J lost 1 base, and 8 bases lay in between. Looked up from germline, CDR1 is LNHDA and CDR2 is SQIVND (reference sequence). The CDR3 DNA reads TGTGCCACCACGAGTTCTGGAAACACCATATATTTT. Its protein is CATTSSGNTIYF.